These 27 T cell receptor beta chains were all obtained from the same sample, sequenced in a study of T cells in Graves' hyperthyroidism and ophthalmopathy. TCR beta CDR3 sequences were amplified from RNA transcripts. The primer set for the first-round RT-PCR of the TCR CDR3 was HTBI. TCRdb re-called the multiplex PCR reads through MiXCR, storing one row per CDR3 protein. This table holds 600,000 to 800,000 distinct CDR3 sequences, roughly a third found once. Sequenced material: blood. The receptor set was obtained from a woman aged 40 to 50 with Graves' hyperthyroidism.

This clonotype was counted between two and nine times. This chain links TRBV5-5 with TRBJ1-6, with unresolved D. Trimming pared 1 base from V and 9 bases from J, leaving 14 bases between. The germline V gene encodes CDR1 SGHKS and CDR2 YYEKEE (reference sequence). This CDR3 contains 15 residues. CDR3 sequence reads: CASSLYGEVASPLHF. CDR3 sequence (DNA): TGTGCCAGCAGCTTGTATGGGGAAGTCGCTTCACCCCTCCACTTT.

About this clonotype itself: Germline and junction disagree at one end, which may indicate a read error. This chain uses TRBV29-1 with TRBJ1-5; D call uncertain. The length of the CDR3 is 12 residues. CDR1 and CDR2 from the germline V gene are SQVTM and ANQGSEA. The CDR3 DNA sequence: TGCAACGTTTGGGCGGGGAATCAGCCCCAGCATTTT. Amino acid sequence: CNVWAGNQPQHF.

Of note for this clonotype: A read error may be the cause here, since a much bigger clone is one base away. The V and J genes are TRBV2 and TRBJ2-7; perhaps TRBD1 as D (6 bases). The CDR3 is 13 residues long. In germline, CDR1 is SNHLY, CDR2 FYNNEI. The CDR3 DNA reads as TGTGTCAGCACCCGACAGGTTTACTACGAGCAGTACTTC. As protein: CVSTRQVYYEQYF.

V usage is TRBV10-3 and J usage is TRBJ2-6, with 9 bases aligning to TRBD2. The germline gives CDR1 ENHRY, CDR2 SYGVKD. The length of the CDR3 is 16 residues. The V and J ends lost 10 bases and 4 bases, in that order; junction bases with no gene match: 11. The CDR3 sequence is CATGTSTNTGANVLTF. Written as DNA, the CDR3 is TGTGCCACGGGGACTAGCACGAACACCGGGGCCAACGTCCTGACTTTC.

This clonotype has a handful of counts. This chain joins TRBV6-5 and TRBJ2-7; 8 nucleotides agree with TRBD2. CDR3 length: 16 amino acids. V lost 6 bases, J lost 5 bases, and 15 bases stayed unmatched. Germline-derived CDR1 and CDR2 are MNHEY and SVGAGI. CDR3 coding DNA: TGTGCCAGCAGCGCTTCCCCGGGACTAGAGATAGACGAGCAGTACTTC. Its translation: CASSASPGLEIDEQYF.

The genes are TRBV20-1 and TRBJ2-7, with 13 bases aligning to TRBD2. The CDR3 runs to 15 residues. V dropped 3 bases and J dropped 6; count of bases not matched to a gene: 8. Germline-derived CDR1 and CDR2 are DFQATT and SNEGSKA (reference sequence). The CDR3 sequence is CSARTSGGSAAEQYF. CDR3 nucleotides: TGCAGTGCTAGGACTAGCGGGGGGTCTGCTGCCGAGCAGTACTTC.

This chain connects TRBV2 to TRBJ1-5; no reliable D call. Germline CDR1 is SNHLY and CDR2 is FYNNEI. Trimming took 2 bases from V and 6 from J, leaving 11 bases between them. The CDR3 runs to 14 residues. The DNA of the CDR3 is TGTGCCAGCAGTGAAAACACCGGGTCTCAGCCCCAGCATTTT. It yields the protein CASSENTGSQPQHF.

With respect to this clonotype: This may stem from a read error, because a much larger clone lies one nucleotide away. This chain joins TRBV7-2 and TRBJ1-2; 7 nucleotides align to TRBD1. Per germline, CDR1 SGHTA and CDR2 FQGNSA. This CDR3 is 15 amino acids long. Losses at the gene ends were 6 bases for V and 2 bases for J; bases not matched to a gene: 9. CDR3: CASRSTETGNYGYTF. The CDR3 DNA is TGTGCCAGCAGGTCGACCGAGACAGGGAACTATGGCTACACCTTC.

A word on this clonotype: It is likely a read error, because the conserved phenylalanine at the end of the CDR3 is missing. The CDR3 region has the DNA TGTGCCAGCAGCCCGGAACCAGGGCTTCAGCCCCAGCATCTT. Translated: CASSPEPGLQPQHL. The chain joins TRBV7-9 to TRBJ1-5; weak D call: TRBD1 (5 bases). Trimming took off 5 bases at V and 6 bases at J, with 14 bases between the two ends. Germline CDR1 reads SEHNR; CDR2 reads FQNEAQ (reference sequence). CDR3 length: 14 residues.

This clonotype was observed a handful of times. The chain combines TRBV6-1 with TRBJ1-1, with 9 bases matching TRBD1. V was clipped by 8 bases and J by 5 bases; unmatched bases: 12. Germline lookup yields CDR1 MNHNS and CDR2 SASEGT. This CDR3 comprises 15 residues. CDR3 DNA sequence: TGTGCCAGCTCACCCCTAGACGACAGGGGGACTGAAGCTTTCTTT. It encodes CASSPLDDRGTEAFF.

As to this clonotype: Lacking the conserved final phenylalanine or tryptophan, this CDR3 likely reflects a read error. V is TRBV11-2 and J is TRBJ2-5; D tentatively fits TRBD1 or TRBD2 (5 bases each). Germline V gene data show CDR1 as SGHAT and CDR2 as FQNNGV. Trimming pared 5 bases from V and 4 bases from J, leaving 20 bases between. The CDR3 has 16 amino acids. The CDR3, as DNA: TGTGCCAGCAGCGATGGGACGGCCGTATTTGGAGAGACCCAGTACCTC. Protein: CASSDGTAVFGETQYL.

V gene TRBV7-9 combines with J gene TRBJ2-5, with D uncertain. Trimming removed 6 bases from V and 2 bases from J, with 10 bases in between. CDR1 and CDR2 (germline): SEHNR, FQNEAQ (reference sequence). This CDR3 is 13 amino acids long. The CDR3 reads CASSWTAQETQYF. For the CDR3, the DNA is TGTGCCAGCAGTTGGACGGCTCAAGAGACCCAGTACTTC.

This clonotype was detected ten times or more. This chain connects TRBV20-1 to TRBJ2-4; D is undetermined. Germline CDR1 reads DFQATT; CDR2 reads SNEGSKA (reference sequence). The CDR3 loop spans 13 amino acids. V was cut by 7 bases and J by 0 bases, with 10 bases left in between. The CDR3 sequence: CSVWVSAKNIQYF. In nucleotides, the CDR3 is TGCAGTGTGTGGGTTTCAGCCAAAAACATTCAGTACTTC.

This rearrangement joins TRBV28 to TRBJ1-5; a possible D gene is TRBD1 (6 bases). The germline V gene has CDR1 MDHEN and CDR2 SYDVKM. The CDR3 has 17 residues. V lost 6 bases to trimming and J lost 0 bases, with 18 bases between them. The CDR3 region is CASSPVFRGYSNQPQHF. The CDR3, as DNA: TGTGCCAGCAGCCCGGTGTTCAGGGGTTATAGCAATCAGCCCCAGCATTTT.

This clonotype was counted many times. The V and J genes are TRBV20-1 and TRBJ1-2; D not resolved. Per the germline V gene, CDR1 is DFQATT and CDR2 is SNEGSKA (reference sequence). V was cut by 0 bases and J by 8 bases, with 10 bases left in between. This CDR3 has 12 amino acids. Here the CDR3 reads CSARDDGRGYTF. DNA for the CDR3: TGCAGTGCTAGAGATGATGGGCGGGGCTACACCTTC.

This rearrangement joins TRBV2 to TRBJ2-5; 9 nucleotides align to TRBD2. Germline V gives CDR1 SNHLY, CDR2 FYNNEI. The ends lost 2 bases at V and 3 bases at J; junction bases unmatched: 4. This CDR3 contains 15 residues. CDR3 DNA: TGTGCCAGCAGTGAACCTCTAGCGGGGAAAGAGACCCAGTACTTC. Protein sequence: CASSEPLAGKETQYF. The full variable domain, in which reference TRBV2 and TRBJ2-5 provide the parts outside the CDR3, is EPEVTQTPSHQVTQMGQEVILRCVPISNHLYFYWYRQILGQKVEFLVSFYNNEISEKSEIFDDQFSVERPDGSNFTLKIRSTKLEDSAMYFCASSEPLAGKETQYFGPGTRLLVL.

Many counts were recorded for this clonotype. V gene TRBV10-3 combines with J gene TRBJ1-1, with unresolved D. The CDR3 consists of 14 residues. V was clipped by 3 bases and J by 6 bases, with 14 bases between them. Germline V gene sequence: CDR1 ENHRY, CDR2 SYGVKD. CDR3 coding DNA: TGTGCCATCAGTGAAAGTAGCCCACCCGCTGAAGCTTTCTTT. Translated, it gives CAISESSPPAEAFF.

This clonotype has at least ten counts. This sequence joins TRBV7-9 and TRBJ1-2, with TRBD1 identical over 11 bases. The CDR3 extends over 15 amino acids. From germline, CDR1 is SEHNR and CDR2 FQNEAQ (reference sequence). The V gene end was trimmed by 3 bases and the J gene end by 8 bases; junction bases not matched to a gene: 8. The chain's CDR3 is CASSFDGDRGYGYTF. The DNA for the CDR3 is TGTGCCAGCAGCTTCGACGGGGACAGGGGGTACGGCTACACCTTC.

This clonotype was counted a few times. The CDR3 sequence is CASRERSGVNTEAFF. The CDR3 DNA reads TGTGCCAGCAGAGAGAGAAGCGGAGTGAACACTGAAGCTTTCTTT. The chain has TRBV6-5 and TRBJ1-1; D uncertain. Germline V gene sequence: CDR1 MNHEY, CDR2 SVGAGI. With 6 bases removed from V and 0 bases from J, the gap between germline ends came to 14 bases. This CDR3 is 15 amino acids long.

This clonotype was detected ten times or more. The chain employs TRBV19 and TRBJ1-5; no reliable D call. With 8 bases removed from V and 2 bases from J, the gap between germline ends came to 10 bases. CDR1 and CDR2 from the germline V gene are LNHDA and SQIVND (reference sequence). This CDR3 spans 13 amino acids. The CDR3, as DNA: TGTGCCAGTGGGCACCGGGGCAATCAGCCCCAGCATTTT. Its protein is CASGHRGNQPQHF.

J is TRBJ2-7 and V is TRBV7-2, with 11 bases matching TRBD2. J was trimmed by 0 bases and V by 3 bases; bases with no gene match: 7. This CDR3 comprises 17 residues. The V gene's germline CDR1 is SGHTA and CDR2 FQGNSA. The CDR3 protein is CASSFELAGVGSYEQYF. The DNA of the CDR3 is TGTGCCAGCAGCTTCGAACTAGCGGGAGTTGGCTCCTACGAGCAGTACTTC.

This clonotype was seen a few times. CDR3 amino acids: CASSYGDPSGNTIYF. CDR3 DNA sequence: TGTGCCAGCAGTTACGGGGACCCATCTGGAAACACCATATATTTT. The chain has TRBV6-6 and TRBJ1-3; a weak D match, TRBD1 (5 bases). CDR3 length: 15 residues. The V gene lost 2 bases and the J gene lost 1 base, with 9 bases spanning the gap. Germline loops: CDR1 MNHNY, CDR2 SVGAGI (reference sequence).

This clonotype was counted a few times. The rearrangement joins TRBV12-3 or TRBV12-4 to TRBJ2-7; perhaps TRBD1 as D (5 bases). The CDR3 has 13 amino acids. The V end was cut by 7 bases, the J end by 4 bases, with 14 bases between. The CDR3 is CASTGNNRYEQYF. The DNA of the CDR3 is TGTGCCAGCACAGGGAATAATAGGTACGAGCAGTACTTC.

This clonotype was seen more than once but under ten times. V usage is TRBV7-9 and J usage is TRBJ1-2; D is unresolved. The CDR3 loop spans 14 amino acids. Germline loops: CDR1 SEHNR, CDR2 FQNEAQ (reference sequence). V dropped 3 bases and J dropped 1 base, with 9 bases sitting between them. CDR3 in amino acids: CASSFYGDNYGYTF. CDR3 DNA sequence: TGTGCCAGCAGCTTCTACGGAGATAACTATGGCTACACCTTC. The complete variable domain, with remaining parts taken from reference TRBV7-9 and TRBJ1-2, reads DTGVSQNPRHKITKRGQNVTFRCDPISEHNRLYWYRQTLGQGPEFLTYFQNEAQLEKSRLLSDRFSAERPKGSFSTLEIQRTEQGDSAMYLCASSFYGDNYGYTFGSGTRLTVV.

With regard to this clonotype: One end of the junction is discordant with germline, which a read error may explain. V gene TRBV7-8 combines with J gene TRBJ1-2; possible D gene TRBD1, 5 bases. This CDR3 is 16 amino acids long. CDR1 is SGHVS, CDR2 FQNEAQ, per germline. The CDR3 reads CASSPTTGGGRYGYTF. The CDR3 nucleotides read TGCGCCAGCAGCCCCACCACGGGGGGGGGACGATATGGCTACACCTTC.

Remarks on this clonotype: This sequence may be a read error, since a much larger clone differs from it by one base. The rearrangement joins TRBV2 to TRBJ2-5, with D uncertain. Germline lookup yields CDR1 SNHLY and CDR2 FYNNEI. The CDR3 loop spans 10 amino acids. Trimming removed 9 bases at V and 5 bases at J, with 7 bases between. For the CDR3, the DNA is TGTGCCAGTTGGACGGAGACCCAGTACTTC. Translating gives CASWTETQYF.

The chain joins TRBV10-2 to TRBJ2-7; the D gene is possibly TRBD1 (6 bases). Per the germline V gene, CDR1 is WSHSY and CDR2 is SAAADI. The V end lost 5 bases, the J end lost 2 bases, and 16 bases lay between the germline ends. This CDR3 comprises 15 residues. This CDR3 reads CASSPDSNRAYEQYF. CDR3 nucleotide sequence: TGCGCCAGCAGTCCGGACAGCAACAGGGCCTACGAGCAGTACTTC.